The 4 T cell receptor beta chains presented below share a single source sample, sequenced in a study of Tregs in tolerant kidney transplant recipients. Sequencing was performed with immunoSEQ multiplex PCR; in TCRdb, only in-frame clones are kept and a portion is missing. In the table there are about 64,000 clones, 70% to 90% of which are singletons. Recipients received nonmyeloablative bone marrow transplants from related graft donors, with transient mixed chimerism. This specimen was CD4+ T cells from blood (PBMCs), taken 6 months after the transplant. Receptors were obtained from a human patient who received a combined kidney and bone marrow transplant. A share of the T cells may be of graft donor origin.

Regarding this clone: Other nucleotide sequences from this sample produce the same CDR3. The chain carries TRBV7-9 and TRBJ2-1; 8 bases align to TRBD2. CDR1 is SEHNR and CDR2 is FQNEAQ in the germline V gene (reference sequence). The CDR3 is 16 amino acids. The V and J ends lost 3 bases and 5 bases, in that order; junction bases with no gene match: 9. The CDR3, as DNA: TGTGCCAGCAGCTTCCGGGAGCAGCGGGGGCACAATGAGCAGTTCTTC. It is translated as CASSFREQRGHNEQFF.

V gene TRBV19 combines with J gene TRBJ2-4; 8 bases align to TRBD1. The CDR3 covers 15 residues. V lost 7 bases to trimming and J lost 1 base; unmatched junction nucleotides: 6. CDR1 and CDR2 from the germline V gene are LNHDA and SQIVND (reference sequence). The CDR3 loop is CASTRTGIAKNIQYF. CDR3 nucleotide sequence: TGTGCCAGTACTAGGACAGGGATTGCCAAAAACATTCAGTACTTC.

The chain recombines TRBV23-1 with TRBJ2-7; 9 bases are shared with TRBD1. TRBV23-1 is an ORF, and what it does is uncertain. This CDR3 contains 15 residues. V gave up 6 bases and J gave up 6 bases; unmatched junction bases: 12. CDR3 in amino acids: CASRPTGGPEREQYF. DNA of the CDR3: TGCGCCAGCAGACCTACAGGGGGCCCTGAGCGCGAGCAGTACTTC.

V is TRBV5-1 and J is TRBJ1-6; D possibly corresponds to TRBD1 (6 bases). The ends were cut back, 1 base at V and 7 bases at J, with 9 bases in the middle. Germline loops: CDR1 SGHRS, CDR2 YFSETQ. CDR3 size: 14 residues. The CDR3, as DNA: TGCGCCAGCAGCTTGACAGGGAACAATTCACCCCTCCACTTT. It encodes CASSLTGNNSPLHF.